This T cell receptor (beta chain) appears in the sequencing data of a study of Graves' ophthalmopathy and Graves' hyperthyroidism. The authors amplified TCR beta CDR3 regions, and they did so from RNA transcripts for repertoire sequencing. Second-round multiplex PCR came after a first-round RT-PCR that employed HTBI primers. MiXCR, run by TCRdb on the multiplex PCR reads, gives a single entry per CDR3 protein. The table has 650,000 to 800,000 distinct CDR3 sequences, roughly 39% seen once. The V gene lost 1 base and the J gene lost 3 bases, with 13 bases spanning the gap. This CDR3 has 15 amino acids. Germline-derived CDR1 and CDR2 are DFQATT and SNEGSKA (reference sequence).

This sequence was found in an adult man with Graves' ophthalmopathy. The source material was peripheral blood. The chain employs TRBV20-1 and TRBJ1-3, with D possibly matching TRBD1 (6 bases). The CDR3 region is CSARAGTNSGNTIYF. Written as DNA, the CDR3 is TGCAGTGCTAGAGCCGGGACAAACAGTGGAAACACCATATATTTT.